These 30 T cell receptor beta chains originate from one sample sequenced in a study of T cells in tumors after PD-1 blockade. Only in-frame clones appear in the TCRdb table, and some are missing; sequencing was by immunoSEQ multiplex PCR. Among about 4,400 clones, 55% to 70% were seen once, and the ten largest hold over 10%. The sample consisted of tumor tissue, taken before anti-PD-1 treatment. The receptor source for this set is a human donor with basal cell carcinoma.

In DNA form, the CDR3 reads TGTGCCAGCAGTTTCGCGACTAGCGGTGAGCAGTTCTTC. The encoded protein is CASSFATSGEQFF. V gene TRBV12-3 or TRBV12-4 combines with J gene TRBJ2-1, with 9 bases fitting TRBD2. V was clipped by 3 bases and J by 9 bases; unmatched bases: 3. This CDR3 contains 13 residues.

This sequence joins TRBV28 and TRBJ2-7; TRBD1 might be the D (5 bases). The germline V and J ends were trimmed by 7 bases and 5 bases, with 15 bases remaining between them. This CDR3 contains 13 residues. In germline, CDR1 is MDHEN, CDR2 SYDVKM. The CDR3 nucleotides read TGTGCCAGCAACTCAGGGCTCCACGACGAGCAGTACTTC. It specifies CASNSGLHDEQYF.

Here the CDR3 DNA reads TGTGCCAGCACCCTAGCAGGACCTCCGACCTACAATGAGCAGTTCTTC. Translation gives CASTLAGPPTYNEQFF. This chain connects TRBV28 to TRBJ2-1; a possible D gene is TRBD2 (5 bases). V gave up 7 bases and J gave up 2 bases, with 18 bases separating them. Germline-derived CDR1 and CDR2 are MDHEN and SYDVKM. The CDR3 covers 16 residues.

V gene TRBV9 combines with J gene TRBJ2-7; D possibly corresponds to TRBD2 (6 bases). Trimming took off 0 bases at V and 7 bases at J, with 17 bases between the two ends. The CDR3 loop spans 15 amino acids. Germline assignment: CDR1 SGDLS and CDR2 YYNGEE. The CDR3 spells CASSVVGGPLREQYF. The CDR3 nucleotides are TGTGCCAGCAGCGTAGTCGGAGGGCCCCTACGAGAGCAGTACTTC.

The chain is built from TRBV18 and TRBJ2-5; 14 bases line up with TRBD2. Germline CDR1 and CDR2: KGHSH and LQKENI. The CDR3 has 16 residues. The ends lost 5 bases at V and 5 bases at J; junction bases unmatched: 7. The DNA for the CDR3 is TGTGCCAGCTCAGATGGGACTAGCGGGAGAAGGGAGACCCAGTACTTC. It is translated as CASSDGTSGRRETQYF. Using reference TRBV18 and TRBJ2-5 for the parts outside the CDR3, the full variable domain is NAGVMQNPRHLVRRRGQEARLRCSPMKGHSHVYWYRQLPEEGLKFMVYLQKENIIDESGMPKERFSAEFPKEGPSILRIQQVVRGDSAAYFCASSDGTSGRRETQYFGPGTRLLVL.

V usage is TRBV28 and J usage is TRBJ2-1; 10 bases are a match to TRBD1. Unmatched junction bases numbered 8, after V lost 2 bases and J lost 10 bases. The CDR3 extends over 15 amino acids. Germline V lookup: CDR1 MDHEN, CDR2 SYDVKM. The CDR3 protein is CASSLTGQGLREQFF. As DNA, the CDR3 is TGTGCCAGCAGTTTAACGGGACAGGGGTTAAGAGAGCAGTTCTTC.

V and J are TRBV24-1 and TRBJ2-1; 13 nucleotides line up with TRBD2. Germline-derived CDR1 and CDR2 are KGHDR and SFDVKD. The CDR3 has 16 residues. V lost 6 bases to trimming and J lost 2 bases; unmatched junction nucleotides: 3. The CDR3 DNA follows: TGTGCCACCAGTCGGACTAGCGGGAGCCCCTACAATGAGCAGTTCTTC. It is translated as CATSRTSGSPYNEQFF.

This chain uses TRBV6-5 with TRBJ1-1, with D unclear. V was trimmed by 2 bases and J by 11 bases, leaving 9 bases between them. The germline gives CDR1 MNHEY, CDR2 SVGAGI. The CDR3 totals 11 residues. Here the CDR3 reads CASSYMGMAFF. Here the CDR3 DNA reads TGTGCCAGCAGTTACATGGGTATGGCTTTCTTT.

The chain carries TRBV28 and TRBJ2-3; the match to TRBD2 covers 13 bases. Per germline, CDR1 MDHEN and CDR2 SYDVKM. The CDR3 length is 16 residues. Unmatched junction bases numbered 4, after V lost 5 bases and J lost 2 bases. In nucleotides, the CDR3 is TGTGCCAGCAGTGGGGGACTAGCGGGATACACAGATACGCAGTATTTT. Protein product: CASSGGLAGYTDTQYF.

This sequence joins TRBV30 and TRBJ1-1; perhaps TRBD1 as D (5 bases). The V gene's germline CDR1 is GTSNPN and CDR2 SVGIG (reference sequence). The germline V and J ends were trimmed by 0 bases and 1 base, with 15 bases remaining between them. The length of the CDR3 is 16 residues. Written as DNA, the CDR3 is TGTGCCTGGAGTGTACAGGAGACTTCGGGGAACACTGAAGCTTTCTTT. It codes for CAWSVQETSGNTEAFF.

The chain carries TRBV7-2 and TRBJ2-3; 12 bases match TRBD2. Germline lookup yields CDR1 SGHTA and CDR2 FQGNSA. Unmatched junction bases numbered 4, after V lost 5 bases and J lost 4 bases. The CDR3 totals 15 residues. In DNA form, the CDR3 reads TGTGCCAGCAGCACTAGCGGGGGGTCTCCAGATACGCAGTATTTT. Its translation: CASSTSGGSPDTQYF.

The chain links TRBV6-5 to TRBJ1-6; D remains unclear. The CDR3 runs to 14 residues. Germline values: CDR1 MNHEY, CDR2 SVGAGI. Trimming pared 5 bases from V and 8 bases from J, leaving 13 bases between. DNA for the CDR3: TGTGCCAGCAGTCAAAGGAGTTTCGATTCACCCCTCCACTTT. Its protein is CASSQRSFDSPLHF.

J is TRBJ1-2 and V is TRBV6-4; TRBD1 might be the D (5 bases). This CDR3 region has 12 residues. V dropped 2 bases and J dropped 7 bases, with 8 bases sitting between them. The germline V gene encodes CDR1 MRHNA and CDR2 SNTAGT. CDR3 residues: CASSDQGTGYTF. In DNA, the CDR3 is TGTGCCAGCAGTGACCAGGGTACTGGCTACACCTTC.

CDR3 amino acids: CASSGGTGGNYNEQFF. The DNA for the CDR3 is TGTGCCAGCAGCGGCGGGACAGGCGGGAATTACAATGAGCAGTTCTTC. The chain carries TRBV9 and TRBJ2-1; TRBD1 matches 8 bases. Losses at the gene ends were 3 bases for V and 4 bases for J; bases not matched to a gene: 9. The CDR3 spans 16 residues. Germline assignment: CDR1 SGDLS and CDR2 YYNGEE.

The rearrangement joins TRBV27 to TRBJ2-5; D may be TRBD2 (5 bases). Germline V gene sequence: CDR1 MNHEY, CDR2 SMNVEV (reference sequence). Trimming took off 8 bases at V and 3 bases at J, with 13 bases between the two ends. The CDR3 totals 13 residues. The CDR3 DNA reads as TGTGCCAGCGGAACCGACTACGAAGAGACCCAGTACTTC. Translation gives CASGTDYEETQYF.

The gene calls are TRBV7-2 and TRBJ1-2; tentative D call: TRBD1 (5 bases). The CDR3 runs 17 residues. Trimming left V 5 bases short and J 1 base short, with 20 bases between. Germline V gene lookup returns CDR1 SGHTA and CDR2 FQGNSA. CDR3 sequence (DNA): TGTGCCAGCAGCACGTCACCGGGGGGTACGCTTAACTATGGCTACACCTTC. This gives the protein CASSTSPGGTLNYGYTF.

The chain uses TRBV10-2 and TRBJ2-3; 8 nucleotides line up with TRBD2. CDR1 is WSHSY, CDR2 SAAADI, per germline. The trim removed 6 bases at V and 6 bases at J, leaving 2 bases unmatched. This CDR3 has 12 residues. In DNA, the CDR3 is TGCGCCAGCAGGCGGGGGGCCGATACGCAGTATTTT. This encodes CASRRGADTQYF.

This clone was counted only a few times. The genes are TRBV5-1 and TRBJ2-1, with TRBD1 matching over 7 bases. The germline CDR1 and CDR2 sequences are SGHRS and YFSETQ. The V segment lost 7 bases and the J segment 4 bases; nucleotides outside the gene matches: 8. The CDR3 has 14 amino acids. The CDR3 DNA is TGCGCCAGCGGGCCTCAGGGGGTTTACAATGAGCAGTTCTTC. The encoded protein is CASGPQGVYNEQFF. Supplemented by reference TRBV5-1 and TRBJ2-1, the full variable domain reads KAGVTQTPRYLIKTRGQQVTLSCSPISGHRSVSWYQQTPGQGLQFLFEYFSETQRNKGNFPGRFSGRQFSNSRSEMNVSTLELGDSALYLCASGPQGVYNEQFFGPGTRLTVL.

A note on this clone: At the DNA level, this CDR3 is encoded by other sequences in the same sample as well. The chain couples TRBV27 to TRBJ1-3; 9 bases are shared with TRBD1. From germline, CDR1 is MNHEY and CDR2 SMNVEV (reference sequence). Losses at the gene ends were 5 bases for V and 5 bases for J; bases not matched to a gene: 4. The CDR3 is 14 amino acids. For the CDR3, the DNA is TGTGCCAGCAGTCCACAGGGGGCTAGAAACACCATATATTTT. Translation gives CASSPQGARNTIYF.

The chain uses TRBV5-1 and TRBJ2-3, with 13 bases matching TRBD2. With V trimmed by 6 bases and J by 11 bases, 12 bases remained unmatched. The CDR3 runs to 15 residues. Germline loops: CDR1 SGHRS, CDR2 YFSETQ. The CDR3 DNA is TGCGCCAGCAACTCAGATCCGGGACTAGCGGGATGGCAGTATTTT. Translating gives CASNSDPGLAGWQYF.

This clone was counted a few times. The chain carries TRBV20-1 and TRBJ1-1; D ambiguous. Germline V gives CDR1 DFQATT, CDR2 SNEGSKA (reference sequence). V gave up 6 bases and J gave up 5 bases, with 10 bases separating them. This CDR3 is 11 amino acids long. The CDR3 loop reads CSATPRTEAFF. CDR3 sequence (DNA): TGCAGTGCCACCCCTAGAACTGAAGCTTTCTTT.

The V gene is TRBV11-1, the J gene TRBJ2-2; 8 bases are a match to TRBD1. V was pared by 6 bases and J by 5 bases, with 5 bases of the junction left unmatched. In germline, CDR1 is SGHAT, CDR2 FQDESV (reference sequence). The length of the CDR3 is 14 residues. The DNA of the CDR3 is TGTGCCAGCAGATATCGACAGGGGACCGGGGAGCTGTTTTTT. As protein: CASRYRQGTGELFF.

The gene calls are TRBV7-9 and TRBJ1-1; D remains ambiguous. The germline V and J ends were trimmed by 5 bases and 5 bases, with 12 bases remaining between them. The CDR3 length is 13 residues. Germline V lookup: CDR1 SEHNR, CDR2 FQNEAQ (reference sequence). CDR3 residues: CASSLAAGTEAFF. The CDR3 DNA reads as TGTGCCAGCAGCCTGGCGGCGGGGACTGAAGCTTTCTTT.

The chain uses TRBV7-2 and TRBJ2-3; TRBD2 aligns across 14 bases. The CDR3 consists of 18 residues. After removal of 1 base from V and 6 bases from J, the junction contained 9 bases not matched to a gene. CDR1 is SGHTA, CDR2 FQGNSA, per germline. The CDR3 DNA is TGTGCCAGCAGCTTAGGGCGTGGACTAGCGGGGGGTGGGGATACGCAGTATTTT. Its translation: CASSLGRGLAGGGDTQYF.

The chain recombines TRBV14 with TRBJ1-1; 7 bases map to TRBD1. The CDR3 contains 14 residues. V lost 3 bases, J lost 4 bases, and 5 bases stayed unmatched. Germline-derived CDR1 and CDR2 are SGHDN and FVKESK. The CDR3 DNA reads TGTGCCAGCAGCCAGACAGGGACAATCACTGAAGCTTTCTTT. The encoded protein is CASSQTGTITEAFF. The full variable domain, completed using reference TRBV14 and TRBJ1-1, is EAGVTQFPSHSVIEKGQTVTLRCDPISGHDNLYWYRRVMGKEIKFLLHFVKESKQDESGMPNNRFLAERTGGTYSTLKVQPAELEDSGVYFCASSQTGTITEAFFGQGTRLTVV.

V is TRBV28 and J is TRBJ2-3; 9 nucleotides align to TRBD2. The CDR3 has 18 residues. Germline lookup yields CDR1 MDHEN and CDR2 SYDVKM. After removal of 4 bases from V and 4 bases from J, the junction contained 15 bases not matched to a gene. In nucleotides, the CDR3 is TGTGCCAGCAGTTCAGGAATGCGCGGGGGGGCGGGGGCAGATACGCAGTATTTT. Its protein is CASSSGMRGGAGADTQYF.

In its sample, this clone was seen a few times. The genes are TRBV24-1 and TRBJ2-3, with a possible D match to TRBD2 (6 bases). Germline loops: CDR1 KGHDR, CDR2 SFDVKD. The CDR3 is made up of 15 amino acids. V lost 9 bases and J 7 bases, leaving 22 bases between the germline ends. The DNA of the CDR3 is TGTGCCACCGGGGGTGGCCAGCGGACTACCCATACGCAGTATTTT. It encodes CATGGGQRTTHTQYF.

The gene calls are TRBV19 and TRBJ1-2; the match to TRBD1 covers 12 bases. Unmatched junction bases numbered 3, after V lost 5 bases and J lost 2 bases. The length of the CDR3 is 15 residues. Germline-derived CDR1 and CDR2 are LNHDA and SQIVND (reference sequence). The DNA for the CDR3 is TGTGCCAGTAGTCCTGGGACAGGGGGCAACTATGGCTACACCTTC. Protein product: CASSPGTGGNYGYTF.

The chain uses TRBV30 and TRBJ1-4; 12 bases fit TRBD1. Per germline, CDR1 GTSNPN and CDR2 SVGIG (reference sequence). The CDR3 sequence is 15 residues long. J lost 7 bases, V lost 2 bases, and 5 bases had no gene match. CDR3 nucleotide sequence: TGTGCCTGGAGTAGGGGACAGGGGGCCGGTGAAAAACTGTTTTTT. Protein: CAWSRGQGAGEKLFF.

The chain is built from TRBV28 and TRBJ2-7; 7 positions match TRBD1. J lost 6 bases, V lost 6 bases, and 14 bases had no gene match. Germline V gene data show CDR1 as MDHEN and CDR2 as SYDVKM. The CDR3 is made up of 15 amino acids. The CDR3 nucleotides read TGTGCCAGCAGGGGATCTGAAGGGGGCTCATCCGAGCAGTACTTC. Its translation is CASRGSEGGSSEQYF.